This paragraph covers one TCR beta chain sequence. This clone's antigen is unknown. No clone much larger than this one lies a single base away; base qualities are absent. Reading the label with the study, this specimen's time point is: baseline before first vaccination. The treatment or condition tag for this specimen amounts to: meningococcal conjugate vaccine given as trial control. Vaccinee samples were obtained from the UK trials COV001 and COV002, which included a single-blind randomized controlled phase 2/3 trial of AZD1222 (ChAdOx1 nCoV-19) in healthy adults. For TCRbeta chain sequencing, PBMC samples from trial participants were taken at day 0 and at day 28 after the second dose. The CDR3 regions of human TCRbeta chains were analyzed by immunosequencing. In the authors' own workflow: TCRs in the repertoires were compared against a reference library of SARS-CoV-2-specific TCRs that had been generated with the MIRA antigen-specificity platform. Breadth was defined as the fraction of unique TCRs that were SARS-CoV-2-associated, and depth was defined as the fraction of total T cells that were SARS-CoV-2-associated. Using the MIRA data, each spike-specific TCR was assigned both to the spike region to which the TCR was reactive and to a CD4 or CD8 class. Log10-transformed breadth and depth values were compared by one-way ANOVA with Sidak's multiple comparisons tests. TCRdb stores this immuneACCESS table with in-frame sequences only. Part of the clones is absent; in the studies checked, under half of the shortfall reflects unresolved V genes, and no reason is known for the rest. The DNA was the basis for D and trimming; V, J and clone size are from that table. This sample comprises under 150,000 clones, 80% to 90% of them detected only once. 3.9% of the sample goes to the ten largest clones.

The data are from a study of T cell responses to AZD1222 COVID-19 vaccine (dated by TCRdb to the early 2020s). Study-level background: A total of about 230 trial participants underwent TCR sequencing, of whom 200 to 220 received two doses of AZD1222 and about 25 received two doses of the MenACWY control vaccine. Trial participants were enrolled into age subgroups of 18-55, 56-69 and 70-plus years, which contained 148, 28 and 57 TCR-sequenced participants, respectively. Paper-wide results and their limitations: Participants were mostly white British and included more females than males, and it was suggested by the authors that clonal diversity may have been underestimated. The 56-69-year group was small, and its depth increase did not reach significance, likely because of low power. After two AZD1222 doses, spike-specific TCR breadth and depth were significantly higher than at day 0 and than in MenACWY recipients. Nearly half of unique spike-specific TCRs reportedly recognized epitopes outside regions mutated in the B.1.351 and B.1.1.7 variants. CD4 TCRs associated with the vaccine covered the entire spike protein, and the dominant responses were in regions 160-218 and 743-854. Because no day 14 peak-response samples were available, the repertoires could be characterized only after the peak T cell response. Conclusions about previously exposed vaccinees are limited because only six or seven AZD1222 recipients were SARS-CoV-2 seropositive at baseline.

The sample here was peripheral blood, taken on day 0 of MenACWY control vaccination. The source is an adult in good health.

The CDR3 in this case is CASSQGAGGGEAFF. The DNA is TGCGCCAGCAGCCAAGGAGCAGGGGGCGGGGAAGCTTTCTTT. The chain uses TRBV4-3 and TRBJ1-1; 8 bases in the middle match TRBD1. The CDR1 and CDR2 encoded by the germline V gene are LGHNA and YSLEER. From the cysteine through the phenylalanine, the CDR3 covers 14 amino acids. Of all the DNA, just the CDR3 is kept, 42 bases in frame from base 1. V lost 1 base and J lost 8 bases, and the count of bases not matched to a germline gene is 6.